Following are 15 T cell receptor beta chains from one sample sequenced in a study of T cells after yellow fever vaccination. TCRdb processed the 5' RACE reads anew with MiXCR; each CDR3 protein has one entry. The sample contains around 340,000 distinct CDR3 sequences, about 8.7% of which appear only once. The sequenced sample was PBMCs, obtained on the day of the first yellow fever vaccination. The source is a man aged 18 to 29 who received the YFV17D yellow fever vaccine.

This clonotype occurred many times. V usage is TRBV6-4 and J usage is TRBJ2-3; D gene uncertain. V was trimmed by 8 bases and J by 5 bases, leaving 14 bases between them. The CDR3 covers 13 residues. Germline V gene lookup returns CDR1 MRHNA and CDR2 SNTAGT. The CDR3 DNA is TGTGCCAGCGCCTTCCGCTCCCAAGATACGCAGTATTTT. Translating it yields CASAFRSQDTQYF.

In the case of this clonotype: This may come from a read error, since a much larger clone is one base off. This CDR3 is CASRDTWGNQPQHF. The CDR3 DNA follows: TGTGCCAGCAGAGATACATGGGGCAATCAGCCCCAGCATTTT. The chain joins TRBV6-1 to TRBJ1-5; D is unclear. This CDR3 has 14 residues. The V end was cut by 6 bases, the J end by 2 bases, with 11 bases between. Germline CDR1 and CDR2: MNHNS and SASEGT.

The V call is TRBV10-3, the J call TRBJ2-3; tentatively, D is TRBD1 (5 bases). The V end was cut by 2 bases, the J end by 4 bases, with 13 bases between. The germline CDR1 and CDR2 sequences are ENHRY and SYGVKD. The CDR3 has 15 amino acids. The CDR3 sequence: CAISEQGPGPDTQYF. CDR3 bases: TGTGCCATCAGTGAGCAGGGCCCCGGGCCAGATACGCAGTATTTT.

This chain joins TRBV28 and TRBJ1-4; no reliable D call. The CDR3 runs to 12 residues. V lost 3 bases, J lost 10 bases, and 9 bases lay in between. The germline V gene encodes CDR1 MDHEN and CDR2 SYDVKM. In nucleotides, the CDR3 is TGTGCCAGCAGTTTGGACCTCCGAAAACTGTTTTTT. Translating gives CASSLDLRKLFF. Filled out from reference TRBV28 and TRBJ1-4, the complete variable domain reads DVKVTQSSRYLVKRTGEKVFLECVQDMDHENMFWYRQDPGLGLRLIYFSYDVKMKEKGDIPEGYSVSREKKERFSLILESASTNQTSMYLCASSLDLRKLFFGSGTQLSVL.

The chain combines TRBV20-1 with TRBJ2-7; D could derive from TRBD1 or TRBD2 (6 bases each). Trimming took 0 bases from V and 4 from J, leaving 16 bases between them. The CDR3 is made up of 15 amino acids. Per germline, CDR1 DFQATT and CDR2 SNEGSKA (reference sequence). CDR3 DNA: TGCAGTGCTAGAGAGGGGGCGGGGTGGGGATACGAGCAGTACTTC. This sequence encodes CSAREGAGWGYEQYF.

V and J are TRBV7-9 and TRBJ1-2; 7 bases line up with TRBD1. The CDR3 spans 17 residues. Per germline, CDR1 SEHNR and CDR2 FQNEAQ (reference sequence). V gave up 4 bases and J gave up 5 bases; unmatched junction bases: 16. CDR3 DNA sequence: TGTGCCAGCAGCTATTCCGCGGAGGGGGCCTTTTTTTATGGCTACACCTTC. Protein product: CASSYSAEGAFFYGYTF.

The chain employs TRBV7-2 and TRBJ2-3, with TRBD1 as a possible D gene (6 bases). V lost 2 bases and J lost 1, with 10 bases in between. The length of the CDR3 is 15 residues. Germline CDR1 and CDR2: SGHTA and FQGNSA. The CDR3, as DNA: TGTGCCAGCAGCTTACTGGGGGCTCGCACAGATACGCAGTATTTT. It encodes CASSLLGARTDTQYF.

This clonotype was found a few times. The CDR3 DNA reads as TGTGCCAGCGGAGGGGGTGGAGTCGAGCAGTACTTC. Protein: CASGGGGVEQYF. J is TRBJ2-7 and V is TRBV9; the D call may be TRBD1 or TRBD2 (6 bases each). Germline V gives CDR1 SGDLS, CDR2 YYNGEE. CDR3 length: 12 amino acids. V shed 7 bases and J shed 6 bases, with 14 bases lying between them.

The chain combines TRBV20-1 with TRBJ2-7, with a tentative D call TRBD1 (7 bases). The germline V gene encodes CDR1 DFQATT and CDR2 SNEGSKA (reference sequence). Trimming cost V 6 bases and J 3 bases, with 15 bases left between them. This CDR3 is built from 13 residues. The CDR3 here is CSARGTEHYEQYV. The CDR3 coding sequence is TGCAGTGCCCGGGGGACAGAGCACTACGAGCAGTACGTC.

V is TRBV9 and J is TRBJ2-2, with 11 bases lining up with TRBD1. The CDR3 is 14 residues long. The germline V gene has CDR1 SGDLS and CDR2 YYNGEE. The ends lost 3 bases at V and 6 bases at J; junction bases unmatched: 1. The CDR3 DNA reads TGTGCCAGCAGCGCGGGACAGGGGGCCGGGGAGCTGTTTTTT. This sequence encodes CASSAGQGAGELFF.

The chain employs TRBV20-1 and TRBJ2-7, with 7 bases fitting TRBD1. Per the germline V gene, CDR1 is DFQATT and CDR2 is SNEGSKA (reference sequence). V lost 0 bases and J lost 3; bases outside the gene matches: 11. CDR3 size: 16 residues. This chain's CDR3 is CSARDLGDRVLYEQYV. The CDR3 DNA sequence: TGCAGTGCTAGAGATCTTGGCGACAGGGTCCTCTACGAGCAGTACGTC.

The chain uses TRBV7-9 and TRBJ1-6; 8 nucleotides align to TRBD1. The CDR3 loop spans 15 amino acids. CDR1 is SEHNR and CDR2 is FQNEAQ in the germline V gene (reference sequence). Trimming cost V 5 bases and J 9 bases; bases outside gene matches: 9. CDR3 in DNA: TGTGCCAGCAGCACCGGACAGGGAGGAACTTCACCCCTCCACTTT. Amino acids: CASSTGQGGTSPLHF.

There are a few counts of this clonotype. V usage is TRBV5-1 and J usage is TRBJ1-1; D call uncertain. The CDR3 has 15 amino acids. Trimming pared 4 bases from V and 0 bases from J, leaving 13 bases between. CDR1 is SGHRS, CDR2 YFSETQ, per germline. DNA for the CDR3: TGCGCCAGCAGCACCTTTTGGAGCCTGAACACTGAAGCTTTCTTT. Translated: CASSTFWSLNTEAFF.

The rearrangement links TRBV7-2 to TRBJ2-5, with no clear D. This CDR3 is 15 amino acids long. Germline V lookup: CDR1 SGHTA, CDR2 FQGNSA. V lost 5 bases, J lost 0 bases, and 13 bases lay in between. This CDR3 is CASSQDTTHQETQYF. The DNA for the CDR3 is TGTGCCAGCAGCCAGGATACTACTCACCAAGAGACCCAGTACTTC.

This chain links TRBV4-3 with TRBJ1-2, with D uncertain. V lost 3 bases and J 4 bases, leaving 15 bases between the germline ends. The CDR3 has 15 amino acids. Germline V CDR1 and CDR2: LGHNA, YSLEER. The DNA of the CDR3 is TGCGCCAGCAGCCAGTCAGGCTACGAGGGCTATGGCTACACCTTC. It translates to CASSQSGYEGYGYTF.